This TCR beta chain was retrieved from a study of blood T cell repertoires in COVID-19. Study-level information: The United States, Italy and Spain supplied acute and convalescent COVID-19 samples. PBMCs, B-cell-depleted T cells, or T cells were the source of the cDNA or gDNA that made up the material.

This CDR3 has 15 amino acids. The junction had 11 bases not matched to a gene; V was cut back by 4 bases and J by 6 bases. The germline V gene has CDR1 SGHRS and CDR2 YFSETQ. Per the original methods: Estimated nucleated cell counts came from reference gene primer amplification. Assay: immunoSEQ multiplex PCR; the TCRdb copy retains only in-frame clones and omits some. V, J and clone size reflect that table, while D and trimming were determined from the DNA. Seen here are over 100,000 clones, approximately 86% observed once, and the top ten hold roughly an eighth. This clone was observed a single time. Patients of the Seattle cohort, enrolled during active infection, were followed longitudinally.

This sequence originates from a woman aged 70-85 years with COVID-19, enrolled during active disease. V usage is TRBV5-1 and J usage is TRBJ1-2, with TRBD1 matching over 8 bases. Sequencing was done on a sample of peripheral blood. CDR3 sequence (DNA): TGCGCCAGCAGCCTTGGGCCGGGACAGGTCGATGGCTACACCTTC. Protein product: CASSLGPGQVDGYTF. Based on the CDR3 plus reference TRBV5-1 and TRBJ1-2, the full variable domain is KAGVTQTPRYLIKTRGQQVTLSCSPISGHRSVSWYQQTPGQGLQFLFEYFSETQRNKGNFPGRFSGRQFSNSRSEMNVSTLELGDSALYLCASSLGPGQVDGYTFGSGTRLTVV.